The T cell receptor beta chain described here comes from a study of T cells after posttransplantation cyclophosphamide. Study observations and caveats: Recipient CMV seropositivity and CMV reactivation strongly tracked TRB clonality. TRB overlap between skin or GI tissue T cells and blood was limited.

Generated by immunoSEQ multiplex PCR, the TCRdb table keeps only in-frame clones and is missing some. The sample holds some 4,300 clones; about 61% are singletons and the top ten take about 16%. Only a few counts were recorded for this clone. Antigen: not known. A junction end diverges from the germline sequence, so it may reflect a read error. Peripheral blood was collected from the related graft donor on the marrow donation day. Germline CDR1 reads MNHNS; CDR2 reads SASEGT. This CDR3 is 14 amino acids long. This sequence was found in a woman aged 55-70 years in good health, CMV-negative, and a related stem cell transplant donor. The chain uses TRBV6-1 and TRBJ1-1; D is undetermined. Sequenced: memory CD8+ T cells sorted from blood. CDR3 sequence: CAISAAGSDTEAFF. CDR3 nucleotides: TGTGCCATCAGTGCGGCGGGGTCGGACACTGAAGCTTTCTTT.